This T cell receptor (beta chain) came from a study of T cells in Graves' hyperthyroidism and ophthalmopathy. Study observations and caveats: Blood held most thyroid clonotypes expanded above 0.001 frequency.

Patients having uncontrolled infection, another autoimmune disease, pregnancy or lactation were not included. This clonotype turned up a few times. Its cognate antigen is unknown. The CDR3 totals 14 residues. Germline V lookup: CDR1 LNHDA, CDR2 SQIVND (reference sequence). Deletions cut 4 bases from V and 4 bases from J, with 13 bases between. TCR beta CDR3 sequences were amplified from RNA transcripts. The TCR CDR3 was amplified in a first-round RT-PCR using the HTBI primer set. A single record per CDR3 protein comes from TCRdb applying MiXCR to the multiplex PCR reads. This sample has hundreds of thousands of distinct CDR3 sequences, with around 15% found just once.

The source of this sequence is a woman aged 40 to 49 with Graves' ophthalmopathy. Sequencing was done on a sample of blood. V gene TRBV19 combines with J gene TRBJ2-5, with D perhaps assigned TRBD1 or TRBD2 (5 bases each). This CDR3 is CASSKGEGTETQYF. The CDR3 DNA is TGTGCCAGTAGTAAAGGAGAGGGGACAGAGACCCAGTACTTC.